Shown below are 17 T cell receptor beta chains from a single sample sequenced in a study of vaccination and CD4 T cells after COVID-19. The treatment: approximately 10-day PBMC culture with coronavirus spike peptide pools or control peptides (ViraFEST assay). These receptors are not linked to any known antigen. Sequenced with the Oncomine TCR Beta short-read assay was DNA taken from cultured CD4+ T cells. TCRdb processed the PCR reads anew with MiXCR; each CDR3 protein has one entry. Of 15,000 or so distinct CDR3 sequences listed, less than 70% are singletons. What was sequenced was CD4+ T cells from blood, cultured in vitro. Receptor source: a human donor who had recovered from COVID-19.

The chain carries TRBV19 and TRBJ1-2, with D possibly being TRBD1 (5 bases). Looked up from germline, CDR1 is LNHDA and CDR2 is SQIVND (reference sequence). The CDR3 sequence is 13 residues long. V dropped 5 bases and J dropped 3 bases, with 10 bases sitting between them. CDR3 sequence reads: CASSLGEYYGYTF. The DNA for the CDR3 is TGTGCCAGTAGTCTGGGGGAATACTATGGCTACACCTTC. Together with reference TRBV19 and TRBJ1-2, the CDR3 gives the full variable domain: DGGITQSPKYLFRKEGQNVTLSCEQNLNHDAMYWYRQDPGQGLRLIYYSQIVNDFQKGDIAEGYSVSREKKESFPLTVTSAQKNPTAFYLCASSLGEYYGYTFGSGTRLTVV.

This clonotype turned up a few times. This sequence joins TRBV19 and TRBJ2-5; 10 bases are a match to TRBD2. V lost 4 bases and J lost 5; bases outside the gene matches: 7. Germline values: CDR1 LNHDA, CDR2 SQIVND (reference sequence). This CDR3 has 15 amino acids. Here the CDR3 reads CASSTLAGAVETQYF. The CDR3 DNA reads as TGTGCCAGTAGTACCCTAGCGGGAGCCGTGGAGACCCAGTACTTC.

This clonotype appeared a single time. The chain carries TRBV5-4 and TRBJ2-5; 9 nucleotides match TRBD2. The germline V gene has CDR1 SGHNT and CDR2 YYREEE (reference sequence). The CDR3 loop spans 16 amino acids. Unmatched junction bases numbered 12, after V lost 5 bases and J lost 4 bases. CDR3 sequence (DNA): TGTGCCAGCAGTCCCCGGTCCCTAGCGGGGTTAGAGACCCAGTACTTC. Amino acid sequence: CASSPRSLAGLETQYF.

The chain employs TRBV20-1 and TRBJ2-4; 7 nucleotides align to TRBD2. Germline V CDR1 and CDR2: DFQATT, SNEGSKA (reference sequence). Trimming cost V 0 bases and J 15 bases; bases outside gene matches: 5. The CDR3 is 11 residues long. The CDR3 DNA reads TGCAGTGCTAGAGATAGGAGGACTAGGTACTTC. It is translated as CSARDRRTRYF.

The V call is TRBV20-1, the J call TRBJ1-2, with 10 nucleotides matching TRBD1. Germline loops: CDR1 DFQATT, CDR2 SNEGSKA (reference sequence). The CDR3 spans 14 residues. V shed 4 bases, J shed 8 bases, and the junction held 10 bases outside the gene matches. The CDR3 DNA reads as TGCAGTGCTAAGAGCGGGACAGGGGTCGGAGGCTACACCTTC. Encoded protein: CSAKSGTGVGGYTF.

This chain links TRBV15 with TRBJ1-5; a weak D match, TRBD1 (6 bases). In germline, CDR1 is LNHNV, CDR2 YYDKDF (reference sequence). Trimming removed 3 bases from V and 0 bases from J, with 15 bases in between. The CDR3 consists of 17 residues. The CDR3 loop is CATSSGGYRDSNQPQHF. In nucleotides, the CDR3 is TGTGCCACCAGCAGCGGGGGTTACAGGGATAGCAATCAGCCCCAGCATTTT. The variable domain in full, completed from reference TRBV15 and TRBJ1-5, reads DAMVIQNPRYQVTQFGKPVTLSCSQTLNHNVMYWYQQKSSQAPKLLFHYYDKDFNNEADTPDNFQSRRPNTSFCFLDIRSPGLGDTAMYLCATSSGGYRDSNQPQHFGDGTRLSIL.

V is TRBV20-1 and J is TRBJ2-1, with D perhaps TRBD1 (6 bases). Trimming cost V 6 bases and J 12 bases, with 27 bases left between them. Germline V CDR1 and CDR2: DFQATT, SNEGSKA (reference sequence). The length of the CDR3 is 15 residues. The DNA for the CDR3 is TGCAGTGCCCTTAAAGTCGGGACAAGGTTTCGGGGGCAGTTCTTC. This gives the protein CSALKVGTRFRGQFF.

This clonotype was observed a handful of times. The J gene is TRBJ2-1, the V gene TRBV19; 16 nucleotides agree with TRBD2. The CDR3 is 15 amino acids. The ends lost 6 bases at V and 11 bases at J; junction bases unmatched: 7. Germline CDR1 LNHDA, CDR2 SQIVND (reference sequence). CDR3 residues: CASSTGTSGGGKQFF. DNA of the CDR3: TGTGCCAGTAGCACCGGGACTAGCGGGGGGGGGAAGCAGTTCTTC.

The CDR3 reads CAISPTSGGPNTGELFF. CDR3 DNA: TGTGCCATCAGTCCGACTAGCGGGGGGCCGAACACCGGGGAGCTGTTTTTT. The chain couples TRBV10-3 to TRBJ2-2; 13 bases agree with TRBD2. CDR3 length equals 17 residues. J gave up 0 bases and V 5 bases, and 3 bases lay outside the gene matches. The germline V gene has CDR1 ENHRY and CDR2 SYGVKD.

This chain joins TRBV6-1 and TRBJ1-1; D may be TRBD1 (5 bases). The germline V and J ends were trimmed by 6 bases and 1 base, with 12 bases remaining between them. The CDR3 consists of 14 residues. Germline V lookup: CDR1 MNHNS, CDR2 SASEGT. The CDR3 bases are TGTGCCAGCAGGCGCGGACACTCGAACACTGAAGCTTTCTTT. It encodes CASRRGHSNTEAFF.

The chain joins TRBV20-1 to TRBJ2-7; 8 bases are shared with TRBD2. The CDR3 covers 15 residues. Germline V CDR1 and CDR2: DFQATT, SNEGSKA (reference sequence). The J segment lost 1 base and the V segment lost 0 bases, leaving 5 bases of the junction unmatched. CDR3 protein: CSARDSSGVSYEQYF. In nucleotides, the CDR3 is TGCAGTGCTAGAGACAGTAGCGGGGTTTCCTACGAGCAGTACTTC.

The DNA for the CDR3 is TGTGCCAGTAGGGAGACAGGGGGCGGACTTTCGCCCTATGGCTACACCTTC. Its protein product is CASRETGGGLSPYGYTF. The chain links TRBV19 to TRBJ1-2, with 10 bases matching TRBD1. CDR1 is LNHDA, CDR2 SQIVND, per germline (reference sequence). This CDR3 is built from 17 residues. V lost 6 bases to trimming and J lost 4 bases; unmatched junction nucleotides: 14.

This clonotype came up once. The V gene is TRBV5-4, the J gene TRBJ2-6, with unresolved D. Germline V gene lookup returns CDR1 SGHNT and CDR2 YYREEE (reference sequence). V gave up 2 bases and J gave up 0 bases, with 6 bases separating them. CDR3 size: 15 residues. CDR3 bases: TGTGCCAGCAGCTTACAGCACTCTGGGGCCAACGTCCTGACTTTC. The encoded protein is CASSLQHSGANVLTF.

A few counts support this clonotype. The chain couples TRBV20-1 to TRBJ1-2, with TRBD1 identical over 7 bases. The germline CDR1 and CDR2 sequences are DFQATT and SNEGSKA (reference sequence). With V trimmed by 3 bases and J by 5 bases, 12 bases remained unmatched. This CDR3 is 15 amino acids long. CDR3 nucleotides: TGCAGTGCTAGGGATCCGGGACAGTTAGGTTATGGCTACACCTTC. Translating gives CSARDPGQLGYGYTF.

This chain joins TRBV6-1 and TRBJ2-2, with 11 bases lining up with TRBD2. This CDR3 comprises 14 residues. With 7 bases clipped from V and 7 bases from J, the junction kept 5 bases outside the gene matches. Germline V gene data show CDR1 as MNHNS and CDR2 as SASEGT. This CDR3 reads CASILAGDHGELFF. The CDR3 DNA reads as TGTGCCAGCATACTAGCGGGAGATCACGGGGAGCTGTTTTTT.

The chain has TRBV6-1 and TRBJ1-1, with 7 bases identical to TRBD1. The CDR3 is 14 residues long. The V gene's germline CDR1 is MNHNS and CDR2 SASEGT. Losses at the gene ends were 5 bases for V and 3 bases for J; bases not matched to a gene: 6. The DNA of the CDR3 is TGTGCCAGCAGTCCAGGACAGGCGCACACTGAAGCTTTCTTT. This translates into CASSPGQAHTEAFF.

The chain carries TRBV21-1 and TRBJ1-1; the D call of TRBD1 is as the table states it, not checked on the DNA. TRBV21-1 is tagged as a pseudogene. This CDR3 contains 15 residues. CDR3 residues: CASSPRALTGTEAFF. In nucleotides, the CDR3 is TGTGCCAGCAGCCCGCGGGCGTTAACGGGCACTGAAGCTTTCTTT.